These T cell receptor beta chains were read from a single sample in a study of shared clonotypes between healthy human individuals. The data were produced by immunoSEQ multiplex PCR, yet TCRdb's version contains in-frame clones alone and is incomplete. Of hundreds of thousands of clones listed, about 74% are singletons. Material: memory CD4+ T cells sorted from blood. The receptors here all came from a woman in her twenties or thirties in good health. Both conserved end residues are part of each CDR3. D genes are given only for firm matches. Size is stated for part of the rows, as once, few or many counts, or as a class when the clone is expanded.

CDR3 protein: CASGQGRRYEQYF; CDR3 DNA: TGTGCCAGCGGACAGGGCCGCCGGTACGAGCAGTACTTC; clone size: .; D gene: TRBD1; V gene: TRBV28; J gene: TRBJ2-7
CDR3 protein: CASSLDGNVEQFF; CDR3 DNA: TGTGCCAGCAGCTTGGATGGGAATGTTGAGCAGTTCTTC; clone size: few; D gene: .; V gene: TRBV5-4; J gene: TRBJ2-1
CDR3 protein: CASRSNRGNEKLFF; CDR3 DNA: TGTGCCAGCAGGTCGAACAGGGGTAATGAAAAACTGTTTTTT; clone size: .; D gene: TRBD1; V gene: TRBV6-5; J gene: TRBJ1-4
CDR3 protein: CASSLQGGNYGYTF; CDR3 DNA: TGTGCCAGCAGCCTACAGGGTGGTAACTATGGCTACACCTTC; clone size: .; D gene: .; V gene: TRBV7-2; J gene: TRBJ1-2
CDR3 protein: CASSPFPGHEQFF; CDR3 DNA: TGTGCCAGCAGCCCTTTCCCCGGGCATGAGCAGTTCTTC; clone size: .; D gene: .; V gene: TRBV9; J gene: TRBJ2-1
CDR3 protein: CASRGGGAFNTEAFF; CDR3 DNA: TGTGCCAGCAGAGGGGGGGGCGCGTTTAACACTGAAGCTTTCTTT; clone size: .; D gene: .; V gene: TRBV27; J gene: TRBJ1-1
CDR3 protein: CATSNQGYPYNEQFF; CDR3 DNA: TGTGCCACCTCAAACCAGGGGTACCCCTACAATGAGCAGTTCTTC; clone size: .; D gene: .; V gene: TRBV2; J gene: TRBJ2-1
CDR3 protein: CASSHRVGEKLFF; CDR3 DNA: TGTGCCAGCAGTCACAGGGTTGGCGAAAAACTGTTTTTT; clone size: .; D gene: .; V gene: TRBV5-4; J gene: TRBJ1-4
CDR3 protein: CASRTTGGRYEQYF; CDR3 DNA: TGTGCCAGCAGAACTACAGGGGGCAGGTACGAGCAGTACTTC; clone size: .; D gene: TRBD1; V gene: TRBV28; J gene: TRBJ2-7
CDR3 protein: CASSTAGLAGGEQYF; CDR3 DNA: TGTGCCAGCAGTACCGCCGGTCTAGCGGGAGGTGAGCAGTACTTC; clone size: .; D gene: TRBD2; V gene: TRBV28; J gene: TRBJ2-7
CDR3 protein: CASVSSDRDGYTF; CDR3 DNA: TGTGCCAGCGTATCGTCAGACAGGGACGGCTACACCTTC; clone size: many; D gene: TRBD1; V gene: TRBV7-9; J gene: TRBJ1-2
CDR3 protein: CASSPAGETDTQYF; CDR3 DNA: TGTGCCAGCAGTCCCGCGGGGGAGACAGATACGCAGTATTTT; clone size: .; D gene: TRBD2; V gene: TRBV28; J gene: TRBJ2-3
CDR3 protein: CAGNDGVNEKLFF; CDR3 DNA: TGTGCCGGAAATGACGGTGTAAATGAAAAACTGTTTTTT; clone size: .; D gene: .; V gene: TRBV5-8; J gene: TRBJ1-4
CDR3 protein: CASSMAGMDGKLFF; CDR3 DNA: TGTGCCAGCAGTATGGCCGGGATGGACGGAAAACTGTTTTTT; clone size: .; D gene: .; V gene: TRBV27; J gene: TRBJ1-4
CDR3 protein: CASSPRSSWEQYF; CDR3 DNA: TGTGCCAGCAGCCCCCGTTCTTCCTGGGAGCAGTACTTC; clone size: .; D gene: .; V gene: TRBV7-8; J gene: TRBJ2-7
CDR3 protein: CASSLGGVGTDTQYF; CDR3 DNA: TGTGCCAGCAGCTTAGGCGGGGTGGGAACAGATACGCAGTATTTT; clone size: .; D gene: .; V gene: TRBV11-2; J gene: TRBJ2-3
CDR3 protein: CASSLGASGNLYEQYF; CDR3 DNA: TGTGCCAGCAGCTTGGGCGCTAGCGGGAACCTCTACGAGCAGTACTTC; clone size: .; D gene: TRBD2; V gene: TRBV5-4; J gene: TRBJ2-7
CDR3 protein: CASSLSGAVVASGRKETQYF; CDR3 DNA: TGTGCCAGCAGTTTAAGTGGGGCTGTGGTTGCTAGCGGGAGGAAAGAGACCCAGTACTTC; clone size: once; D gene: TRBD2; V gene: TRBV28; J gene: TRBJ2-5
CDR3 protein: CASSLSYSNQPQHF; CDR3 DNA: TGTGCCAGCAGTTTAAGTTATAGCAATCAGCCCCAGCATTTT; clone size: .; D gene: .; V gene: TRBV28; J gene: TRBJ1-5
CDR3 protein: CASTGGDRVRPQHF; CDR3 DNA: TGTGCCAGTACAGGGGGCGACAGGGTGAGGCCCCAGCATTTT; clone size: few; D gene: TRBD1; V gene: TRBV19; J gene: TRBJ1-5
CDR3 protein: CASSHPRSRSTDTQYF; CDR3 DNA: TGCGCCAGCAGCCACCCTAGGTCCCGTTCCACAGATACGCAGTATTTT; clone size: .; D gene: .; V gene: TRBV4-1; J gene: TRBJ2-3
CDR3 protein: CASRPTSGSSETQYF; CDR3 DNA: TGTGCCAGCAGACCAACTAGCGGGAGTTCGGAGACCCAGTACTTC; clone size: .; D gene: TRBD2; V gene: TRBV7-7; J gene: TRBJ2-5
CDR3 protein: CASTIKAGGPHEQFF; CDR3 DNA: TGTGCCAGCACCATCAAAGCGGGAGGGCCCCATGAGCAGTTCTTC; clone size: .; D gene: TRBD2; V gene: TRBV7-2; J gene: TRBJ2-1
CDR3 protein: CASGGASEHEQYF; CDR3 DNA: TGTGCCAGCGGCGGGGCGTCCGAGCACGAGCAGTACTTC; clone size: .; D gene: .; V gene: TRBV2; J gene: TRBJ2-7
CDR3 protein: CASSLTSGPPNEQFF; CDR3 DNA: TGCGCCAGCAGCTTGACTAGCGGCCCTCCTAATGAGCAGTTCTTC; clone size: .; D gene: TRBD2; V gene: TRBV5-1; J gene: TRBJ2-1
CDR3 protein: CASTRRAGGETQYF; CDR3 DNA: TGCGCCAGCACACGCCGGGCGGGAGGGGAGACCCAGTACTTC; clone size: .; D gene: TRBD2; V gene: TRBV5-1; J gene: TRBJ2-5
CDR3 protein: CASSTDSQAYNEQFF; CDR3 DNA: TGCGCCAGCAGCACCGACAGTCAGGCCTACAATGAGCAGTTCTTC; clone size: .; D gene: .; V gene: TRBV5-1; J gene: TRBJ2-1
CDR3 protein: CASSATTGNTIYF; CDR3 DNA: TGCGCCAGCAGCGCAACGACTGGAAACACCATATATTTT; clone size: .; D gene: .; V gene: TRBV4-1; J gene: TRBJ1-3
CDR3 protein: CASSTTGSSYNEQFF; CDR3 DNA: TGTGCCAGCAGCACGACTGGGAGCTCCTACAATGAGCAGTTCTTC; clone size: .; D gene: .; V gene: TRBV7-2; J gene: TRBJ2-1
CDR3 protein: CASWGPGQGNFNQPQHF; CDR3 DNA: TGTGCCAGCTGGGGGCCTGGGCAGGGGAATTTCAATCAGCCCCAGCATTTT; clone size: .; D gene: .; V gene: TRBV28; J gene: TRBJ1-5
CDR3 protein: CASSAVTRKETQYF; CDR3 DNA: TGTGCCAGCAGTGCCGTGACTAGGAAAGAGACCCAGTACTTC; clone size: .; D gene: .; V gene: TRBV2; J gene: TRBJ2-5
CDR3 protein: CAWSVKATADTQYF; CDR3 DNA: TGTGCCTGGAGTGTAAAGGCGACGGCAGATACGCAGTATTTT; clone size: .; D gene: .; V gene: TRBV30; J gene: TRBJ2-3
CDR3 protein: CAISASSGRAGEQYF; CDR3 DNA: TGTGCCATCAGTGCAAGTAGCGGGAGGGCGGGAGAGCAGTACTTC; clone size: .; D gene: TRBD2; V gene: TRBV10-3; J gene: TRBJ2-7
CDR3 protein: CASSLGPGTNYGYTF; CDR3 DNA: TGTGCCAGCAGCTTAGGTCCAGGGACTAACTATGGCTACACCTTC; clone size: .; D gene: .; V gene: TRBV7-9; J gene: TRBJ1-2
CDR3 protein: CASSPRGTGNQPQHF; CDR3 DNA: TGTGCCAGTAGTCCGCGCGGGACAGGGAATCAGCCCCAGCATTTT; clone size: .; D gene: TRBD1; V gene: TRBV19; J gene: TRBJ1-5
CDR3 protein: CASSHLRLAGGPRTNEQYF; CDR3 DNA: TGTGCCAGCAGCCACCTAAGACTAGCGGGAGGGCCTCGGACTAACGAGCAGTACTTC; clone size: .; D gene: TRBD2; V gene: TRBV28; J gene: TRBJ2-7
CDR3 protein: CASSESGGRGYEQYF; CDR3 DNA: TGCGCCAGCAGTGAGTCGGGCGGGAGGGGTTACGAGCAGTACTTC; clone size: .; D gene: TRBD2; V gene: TRBV10-2; J gene: TRBJ2-7
CDR3 protein: CAWNRGPTEAFF; CDR3 DNA: TGTGCCTGGAATAGGGGGCCCACTGAAGCTTTCTTT; clone size: .; D gene: TRBD1; V gene: TRBV30; J gene: TRBJ1-1
CDR3 protein: CASSWGGSGNTGELFF; CDR3 DNA: TGCGCCAGCAGCTGGGGTGGTAGCGGTAACACCGGGGAGCTGTTTTTT; clone size: .; D gene: .; V gene: TRBV5-1; J gene: TRBJ2-2
CDR3 protein: CASKVLANTGELFF; CDR3 DNA: TGTGCCAGCAAAGTCCTCGCGAACACCGGGGAGCTGTTTTTT; clone size: .; D gene: .; V gene: TRBV2; J gene: TRBJ2-2
CDR3 protein: CASSGGTGVDFGNQPQHF; CDR3 DNA: TGTGCCAGCAGTGGTGGGACAGGAGTTGATTTTGGCAATCAGCCCCAGCATTTT; clone size: few; D gene: TRBD1; V gene: TRBV2; J gene: TRBJ1-5
CDR3 protein: CASSQDRTEVFF; CDR3 DNA: TGCGCCAGCAGCCAAGATCGGACGGAGGTGTTTTTT; clone size: .; D gene: .; V gene: TRBV4-1; J gene: TRBJ2-2
CDR3 protein: CASSLVRGAGEAEAFF; CDR3 DNA: TGTGCCAGCAGCTTAGTTAGGGGGGCGGGAGAGGCTGAAGCTTTCTTT; clone size: .; D gene: .; V gene: TRBV7-2; J gene: TRBJ1-1
CDR3 protein: CASSPGQSYEQYF; CDR3 DNA: TGTGCCAGCAGCCCCGGACAGTCCTACGAGCAGTACTTC; clone size: .; D gene: .; V gene: TRBV6-1; J gene: TRBJ2-7
CDR3 protein: CASSKGLAEKNIQYF; CDR3 DNA: TGTGCCAGCAGCAAAGGACTAGCGGAAAAAAACATTCAGTACTTC; clone size: .; D gene: TRBD2; V gene: TRBV11-2; J gene: TRBJ2-4
CDR3 protein: CASSLGTNTQYF; CDR3 DNA: TGTGCCAGCAGCTTGGGGACCAATACGCAGTATTTT; clone size: many; D gene: .; V gene: TRBV7-6; J gene: TRBJ2-3